These 2 T cell receptor beta chains were all obtained from the same sample, sequenced in a study of identical twins. Each CDR3 protein is one row after TCRdb ran MiXCR on the 5' RACE reads. This sample carries 510,000 or so distinct CDR3 sequences, approximately 14% of them seen once, and the ten largest clones take 0.35% to 0.45%. These data also featured in a second study, about yellow fever vaccine responses in identical twins.

The sample consisted of CD4+ T cells sorted from blood. These receptors were taken from a woman between 18 and 30 years old in good health.

This clonotype was detected a few times. The chain combines TRBV10-2 with TRBJ2-7; no clear D gene. Germline loops: CDR1 WSHSY, CDR2 SAAADI. The CDR3 has 14 amino acids. The V gene lost 2 bases and the J gene lost 6 bases, with 14 bases spanning the gap. CDR3 nucleotide sequence: TGCGCCAGCAGTGAGAAGGTCCTGGGTCTCGAGCAGTACTTC. Amino acids: CASSEKVLGLEQYF.

V and J are TRBV5-1 and TRBJ2-3; the match to TRBD2 covers 10 bases. After removal of 2 bases from V and 4 bases from J, the junction contained 4 bases not matched to a gene. Germline V lookup: CDR1 SGHRS, CDR2 YFSETQ. The CDR3 runs 15 residues. The DNA of the CDR3 is TGCGCCAGCAGCTTCAGCGGGAGGGTGCCAGATACGCAGTATTTT. It codes for CASSFSGRVPDTQYF.